This is a list of T cell receptor beta chains from one sample in a study of T cell responses to AZD1222 COVID-19 vaccine. Here immunoSEQ multiplex PCR was the method, and the copy in TCRdb shows in-frame clones only, minus some. Of about 77,000 clones in the sample, roughly 90% were seen once. Source: peripheral blood, taken 28 days after the second AZD1222 dose. The receptor source for this set is an adult who received the AZD1222 COVID-19 vaccine. The CDR3 runs from the conserved cysteine through the conserved F or W. D genes are given only for firm matches. Size tells how often a clone was seen (once, few, many) or the class of an expanded clone, and some rows leave it out.

j_call: TRBJ1-5
v_call: TRBV30
d_call: .
clone_size: .
cdr3_aa: CAWSVGPTGPHQPQHF
cdr3_nt: TGTGCCTGGAGTGTAGGTCCTACAGGGCCTCATCAGCCCCAGCATTTT

j_call: TRBJ2-2
v_call: TRBV4-2
d_call: .
clone_size: .
cdr3_aa: CASSQEVASNTGELFF
cdr3_nt: TGTGCCAGCAGCCAAGAGGTAGCTTCGAACACCGGGGAGCTGTTTTTT

j_call: TRBJ2-2
v_call: TRBV15
d_call: .
clone_size: .
cdr3_aa: CATSRDYEMRGRRGGELFF
cdr3_nt: TGTGCCACCAGCAGAGATTATGAGATGCGGGGGCGCCGCGGCGGGGAGCTGTTTTTT

j_call: TRBJ2-1
v_call: TRBV5-4
d_call: TRBD1
clone_size: .
cdr3_aa: CASSLAVTGGKNEQFF
cdr3_nt: TGTGCCAGCAGCTTGGCCGTGACAGGGGGCAAAAATGAGCAGTTCTTC

j_call: TRBJ1-5
v_call: TRBV19
d_call: .
clone_size: .
cdr3_aa: CASSSRGGVNQPQHF
cdr3_nt: TGTGCCAGTAGTTCCCGTGGAGGGGTCAATCAGCCCCAGCATTTT

j_call: TRBJ2-7
v_call: TRBV5-4
d_call: .
clone_size: .
cdr3_aa: CASSRGGAGDKNEQYF
cdr3_nt: TGTGCCAGCAGCCGTGGGGGGGCGGGAGATAAGAACGAGCAGTACTTC

j_call: TRBJ1-2
v_call: TRBV10-1
d_call: .
clone_size: .
cdr3_aa: CASSESGGYGYTF
cdr3_nt: TGCGCCAGCAGTGAGTCAGGGGGCTATGGCTACACCTTC

j_call: TRBJ1-1
v_call: TRBV5-1
d_call: .
clone_size: once
cdr3_aa: CASSGTVNTEAFF
cdr3_nt: TGCGCCAGCAGCGGAACGGTGAACACTGAAGCTTTCTTT

j_call: TRBJ2-7
v_call: TRBV12-5
d_call: .
clone_size: .
cdr3_aa: CASGLVASSYEQYF
cdr3_nt: TGTGCTAGTGGGCTCGTGGCCTCCTCCTACGAGCAGTACTTC

j_call: TRBJ2-7
v_call: TRBV9
d_call: TRBD2
clone_size: .
cdr3_aa: CASSQHHPGLAGGPYEQYF
cdr3_nt: TGTGCCAGCAGCCAGCACCACCCGGGACTAGCGGGAGGCCCCTACGAGCAGTACTTC

j_call: TRBJ2-2
v_call: TRBV19
d_call: .
clone_size: .
cdr3_aa: CASSITGQMNTGELFF
cdr3_nt: TGTGCCAGTAGTATTACCGGACAGATGAACACCGGGGAGCTGTTTTTT

j_call: TRBJ1-1
v_call: TRBV7-9
d_call: .
clone_size: .
cdr3_aa: CASSRLGNTEAFF
cdr3_nt: TGTGCCAGCTCTCGGCTGGGGAACACTGAAGCTTTCTTT

j_call: TRBJ1-1
v_call: TRBV6-5
d_call: .
clone_size: .
cdr3_aa: CASSNTRPNTEAFF
cdr3_nt: TGTGCCAGCAGTAACACCCGACCGAACACTGAAGCTTTCTTT

j_call: TRBJ1-2
v_call: TRBV4-2
d_call: .
clone_size: .
cdr3_aa: CASSQDSSGVYGYTF
cdr3_nt: TGTGCCAGCAGCCAAGATTCCTCAGGGGTCTATGGCTACACCTTC

j_call: TRBJ2-5
v_call: TRBV7-8
d_call: TRBD1
clone_size: .
cdr3_aa: CASSQGDRVRGETQYF
cdr3_nt: TGTGCCAGCAGCCAAGGGGACAGGGTTAGGGGAGAGACCCAGTACTTC

j_call: TRBJ1-3
v_call: TRBV30
d_call: .
clone_size: .
cdr3_aa: CALMTPNSGNTIYF
cdr3_nt: TGTGCCCTGATGACACCGAACTCTGGAAACACCATATATTTT

j_call: TRBJ2-7
v_call: TRBV11-2
d_call: .
clone_size: few
cdr3_aa: CASSLEGTRQPPYEQYF
cdr3_nt: TGTGCCAGCAGCCTGGAGGGGACCAGACAGCCACCCTACGAGCAGTACTTC

j_call: TRBJ1-4
v_call: TRBV3-1/TRBV3-2
d_call: TRBD1
clone_size: once
cdr3_aa: CASSQDFRVFRGQSNEKLFF
cdr3_nt: TGTGCCAGCAGCCAAGATTTTAGGGTATTCAGGGGGCAGTCTAATGAAAAACTGTTTTTT

j_call: TRBJ2-5
v_call: TRBV21-1
d_call: .
clone_size: once
cdr3_aa: CANGQGGEETQYF
cdr3_nt: TGTGCCAACGGACAGGGGGGGGAAGAGACCCAGTACTTC

j_call: TRBJ1-2
v_call: TRBV6-1
d_call: TRBD1
clone_size: .
cdr3_aa: CASSEAGGVGYGYTF
cdr3_nt: TGTGCCAGCAGTGAAGCAGGGGGCGTGGGGTATGGCTACACCTTC

j_call: TRBJ1-1
v_call: TRBV7-9
d_call: .
clone_size: .
cdr3_aa: CASSFWDLNTEAFF
cdr3_nt: TGTGCCAGCAGCTTTTGGGATCTGAACACTGAAGCTTTCTTT

j_call: TRBJ2-1
v_call: TRBV30
d_call: TRBD2
clone_size: .
cdr3_aa: CAWSPRLAGGPYNEQFF
cdr3_nt: TGTGCCTGGAGTCCCCGGCTAGCGGGAGGGCCGTATAATGAGCAGTTCTTC

j_call: TRBJ1-1
v_call: TRBV7-8
d_call: .
clone_size: .
cdr3_aa: CASSLRPRLLKGSEAFF
cdr3_nt: TGTGCCAGCAGCCTCCGCCCCCGGTTATTAAAGGGTTCTGAAGCTTTCTTT

j_call: TRBJ1-5
v_call: TRBV5-1
d_call: .
clone_size: .
cdr3_aa: CASSSGDRNQPQHF
cdr3_nt: TGCGCCAGCAGCTCAGGGGACCGGAATCAGCCCCAGCATTTT

j_call: TRBJ1-2
v_call: TRBV30
d_call: .
clone_size: .
cdr3_aa: CAWNEQGHYGYTF
cdr3_nt: TGTGCCTGGAATGAGCAAGGCCACTATGGCTACACCTTC

j_call: TRBJ2-1
v_call: TRBV2
d_call: TRBD2
clone_size: .
cdr3_aa: CASTEDQIGLAGSYNEQFF
cdr3_nt: TGTGCCAGCACCGAGGACCAGATAGGACTAGCGGGATCATACAATGAGCAGTTCTTC

j_call: TRBJ2-1
v_call: TRBV29-1
d_call: .
clone_size: once
cdr3_aa: CSAATSAQGDEQFF
cdr3_nt: TGCAGCGCCGCGACTAGCGCCCAGGGGGATGAGCAGTTCTTC

j_call: TRBJ1-5
v_call: TRBV2
d_call: TRBD1
clone_size: .
cdr3_aa: CASSRTGAGQPQHF
cdr3_nt: TGTGCCAGCAGTCGTACAGGGGCTGGGCAGCCCCAGCATTTT

j_call: TRBJ2-2
v_call: TRBV30
d_call: TRBD2
clone_size: once
cdr3_aa: CAWRTSGTSTGELFF
cdr3_nt: TGTGCCTGGCGAACTAGCGGGACTTCCACCGGGGAGCTGTTTTTT

j_call: TRBJ2-3
v_call: TRBV9
d_call: .
clone_size: .
cdr3_aa: CASSGHRVTDTQYF
cdr3_nt: TGTGCCAGCAGCGGCCACAGGGTAACAGATACGCAGTATTTT

j_call: TRBJ2-5
v_call: TRBV5-1
d_call: TRBD2
clone_size: .
cdr3_aa: CASSLALADQETQYF
cdr3_nt: TGCGCCAGCAGCTTGGCCCTAGCGGACCAAGAGACCCAGTACTTC

j_call: TRBJ2-2
v_call: TRBV27
d_call: TRBD1
clone_size: .
cdr3_aa: CASSTDRGLGTGELFF
cdr3_nt: TGTGCCAGCAGTACAGACAGGGGGCTGGGCACCGGGGAGCTGTTTTTT

j_call: TRBJ2-3
v_call: TRBV6-5
d_call: TRBD2
clone_size: .
cdr3_aa: CASSRLATDTQYF
cdr3_nt: TGTGCCAGCAGTCGACTAGCCACAGATACGCAGTATTTT

j_call: TRBJ1-1
v_call: TRBV7-3
d_call: TRBD1
clone_size: .
cdr3_aa: CASSVAGTVNTEAFF
cdr3_nt: TGTGCCAGCAGCGTCGCCGGGACAGTGAACACTGAAGCTTTCTTT

j_call: TRBJ1-5
v_call: TRBV29-1
d_call: TRBD1
clone_size: .
cdr3_aa: CSPKPPGGGSRSNQPQHF
cdr3_nt: TGCAGCCCAAAACCCCCAGGGGGGGGCAGCCGAAGCAATCAGCCCCAGCATTTT

j_call: TRBJ1-1
v_call: TRBV6-5
d_call: TRBD1
clone_size: .
cdr3_aa: CASRATGDTEAFF
cdr3_nt: TGTGCCAGCCGGGCGACAGGGGACACTGAAGCTTTCTTT

j_call: TRBJ1-4
v_call: TRBV18
d_call: TRBD1
clone_size: .
cdr3_aa: CASSPPTGGMNEKLFF
cdr3_nt: TGTGCCAGCTCACCACCGACAGGGGGAATGAATGAAAAACTGTTTTTT

j_call: TRBJ2-2
v_call: TRBV24-1
d_call: .
clone_size: .
cdr3_aa: CATSDYRDPGNTGELFF
cdr3_nt: TGTGCCACCAGTGATTACAGGGACCCAGGGAACACCGGGGAGCTGTTTTTT

j_call: TRBJ1-1
v_call: TRBV5-1
d_call: TRBD1
clone_size: .
cdr3_aa: CASSLAGGNTEAFF
cdr3_nt: TGCGCCAGCAGCTTGGCAGGGGGCAACACTGAAGCTTTCTTT

j_call: TRBJ1-6
v_call: TRBV19
d_call: .
clone_size: .
cdr3_aa: CASSILAGQNSPLHF
cdr3_nt: TGTGCCAGTAGTATTTTGGCAGGACAGAATTCACCCCTCCACTTT

j_call: TRBJ2-1
v_call: TRBV19
d_call: .
clone_size: .
cdr3_aa: CASSASSLPYNEQFF
cdr3_nt: TGTGCCAGTAGTGCCAGTTCCCTCCCGTACAATGAGCAGTTCTTC

j_call: TRBJ1-1
v_call: TRBV27
d_call: .
clone_size: few
cdr3_aa: CASSFFAANTEAFF
cdr3_nt: TGTGCCAGCAGTTTTTTTGCAGCTAACACTGAAGCTTTCTTT

j_call: TRBJ1-2
v_call: TRBV29-1
d_call: TRBD1
clone_size: .
cdr3_aa: CSVTRDRAYGYTF
cdr3_nt: TGCAGCGTTACTAGGGACAGGGCTTATGGCTACACCTTC

j_call: TRBJ2-5
v_call: TRBV28
d_call: .
clone_size: .
cdr3_aa: CASSLAGVQETQYF
cdr3_nt: TGTGCCAGCAGTTTGGCAGGAGTACAAGAGACCCAGTACTTC

j_call: TRBJ1-4
v_call: TRBV19
d_call: TRBD1
clone_size: .
cdr3_aa: CASSEQGPNEKLFF
cdr3_nt: TGTGCCAGTAGCGAACAGGGGCCTAATGAAAAACTGTTTTTT

j_call: TRBJ2-7
v_call: TRBV5-4
d_call: TRBD2
clone_size: .
cdr3_aa: CASSWGLAGYEQYF
cdr3_nt: TGTGCCAGCAGCTGGGGACTAGCGGGTTACGAGCAGTACTTC

j_call: TRBJ1-4
v_call: TRBV7-6
d_call: .
clone_size: once
cdr3_aa: CASSFTRKLDEKLFF
cdr3_nt: TGTGCCAGCAGCTTTACGCGAAAGCTTGATGAAAAACTGTTTTTT

j_call: TRBJ2-2
v_call: TRBV27
d_call: .
clone_size: .
cdr3_aa: CASTPTDGVNTGELFF
cdr3_nt: TGTGCCAGCACCCCTACGGACGGCGTTAACACCGGGGAGCTGTTTTTT